The clone carrying this TCR beta chain has a single count. Its antigen is still unknown. Here immunoSEQ multiplex PCR was the method, and the copy in TCRdb shows in-frame clones only, minus some. The sample carries around 140,000 clones, 75% to 90% recorded once. The data were obtained in a study of T cell responses to AZD1222 COVID-19 vaccine. Overall study context: Investigators merged groups given second doses at roughly 4 or roughly 12 weeks. Whole-study findings and limits: Reports indicate that nearly half of spike-specific TCRs are directed at unmutated variant regions. Donors in the cohort were predominantly white British and more often female, and clonal diversity was possibly underestimated. Spike-wide vaccine-associated CD4 TCRs dominated at 160-218 and 743-854.

Per germline, CDR1 GTSNPN and CDR2 SVGIG (reference sequence). V dropped 5 bases and J dropped 3; count of bases not matched to a gene: 4. This CDR3 comprises 13 residues. The TCR sequence derives from an adult in good health. The chain is built from TRBV30 and TRBJ1-5; 7 nucleotides align to TRBD1. The starting material was peripheral blood, obtained on day 0 of AZD1222 vaccination. CDR3 residues: CAWSGGLNQPQHF. In DNA, the CDR3 is TGTGCCTGGTCAGGGGGTCTCAATCAGCCCCAGCATTTT. Drawing the rest from reference TRBV30 and TRBJ1-5, the complete variable domain is SQTIHQWPATLVQPVGSPLSLECTVEGTSNPNLYWYRQAAGRGLQLLFYSVGIGQISSEVPQNLSASRPQDRQFILSSKKLLLSDSGFYLCAWSGGLNQPQHFGDGTRLSIL.